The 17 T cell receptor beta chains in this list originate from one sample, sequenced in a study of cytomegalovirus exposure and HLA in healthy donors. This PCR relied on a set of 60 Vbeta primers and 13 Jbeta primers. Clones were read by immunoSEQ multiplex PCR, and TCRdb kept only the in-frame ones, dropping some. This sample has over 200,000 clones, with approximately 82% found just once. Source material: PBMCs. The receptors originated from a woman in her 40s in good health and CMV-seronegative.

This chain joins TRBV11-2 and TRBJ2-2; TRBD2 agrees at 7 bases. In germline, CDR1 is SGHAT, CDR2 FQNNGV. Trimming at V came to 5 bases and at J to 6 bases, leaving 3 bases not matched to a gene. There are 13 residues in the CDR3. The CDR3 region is CASSPREAGELFF. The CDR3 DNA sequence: TGTGCCAGCAGCCCCCGGGAGGCCGGGGAGCTGTTTTTT.

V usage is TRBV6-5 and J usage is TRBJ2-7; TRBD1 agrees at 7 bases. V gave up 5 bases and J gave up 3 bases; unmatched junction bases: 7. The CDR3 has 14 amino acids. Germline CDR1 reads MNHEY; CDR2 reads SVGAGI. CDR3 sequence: CASSPDRFLYEQYF. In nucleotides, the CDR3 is TGTGCCAGCAGTCCGGACAGGTTTCTCTACGAGCAGTACTTC.

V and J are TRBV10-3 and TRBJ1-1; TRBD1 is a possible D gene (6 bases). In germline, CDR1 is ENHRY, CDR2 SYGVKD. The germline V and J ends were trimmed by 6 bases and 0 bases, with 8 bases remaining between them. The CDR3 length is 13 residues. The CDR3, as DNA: TGTGCCATCAGCGGACAGATGAACACTGAAGCTTTCTTT. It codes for CAISGQMNTEAFF.

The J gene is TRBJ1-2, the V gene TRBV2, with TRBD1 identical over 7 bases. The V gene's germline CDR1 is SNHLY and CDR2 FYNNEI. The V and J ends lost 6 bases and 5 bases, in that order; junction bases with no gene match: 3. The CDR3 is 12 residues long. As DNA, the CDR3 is TGTGCCAGCAGGGGGACAGTATATGGCTACACCTTC. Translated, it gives CASRGTVYGYTF.

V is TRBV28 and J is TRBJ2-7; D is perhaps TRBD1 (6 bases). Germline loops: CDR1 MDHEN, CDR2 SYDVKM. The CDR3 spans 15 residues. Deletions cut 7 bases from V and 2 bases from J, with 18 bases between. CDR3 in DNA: TGTGCCAGCACCCCCCTCGGGCAGGGGACCTACGAGCAGTACTTC. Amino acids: CASTPLGQGTYEQYF.

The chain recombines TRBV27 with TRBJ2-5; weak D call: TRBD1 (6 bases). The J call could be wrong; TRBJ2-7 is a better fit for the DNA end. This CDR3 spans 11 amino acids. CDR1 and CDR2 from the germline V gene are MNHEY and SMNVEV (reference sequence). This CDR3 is CASSQGYEQYF. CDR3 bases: TGTGCCAGCAGTCAGGGGTACGAGCAGTACTTC.

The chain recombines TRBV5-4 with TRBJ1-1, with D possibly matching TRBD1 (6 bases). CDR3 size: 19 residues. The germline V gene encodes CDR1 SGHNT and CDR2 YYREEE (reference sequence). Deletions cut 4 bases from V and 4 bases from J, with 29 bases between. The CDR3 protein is CASSLGGTRDIHWSTEAFF. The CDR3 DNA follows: TGTGCCAGCAGCCTCGGTGGGACCCGGGACATCCATTGGAGCACTGAAGCTTTCTTT.

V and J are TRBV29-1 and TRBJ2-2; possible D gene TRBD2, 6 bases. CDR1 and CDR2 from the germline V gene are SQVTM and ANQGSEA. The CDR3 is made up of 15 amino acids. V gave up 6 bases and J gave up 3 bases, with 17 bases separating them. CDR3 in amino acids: CSVSQAGSYTGELFF. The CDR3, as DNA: TGCAGCGTGTCTCAGGCGGGGTCCTACACCGGGGAGCTGTTTTTT.

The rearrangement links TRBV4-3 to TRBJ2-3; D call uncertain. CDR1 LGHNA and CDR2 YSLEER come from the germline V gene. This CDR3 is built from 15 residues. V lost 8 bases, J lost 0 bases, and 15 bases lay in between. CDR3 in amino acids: CASSTNGWSTDTQYF. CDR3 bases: TGCGCCAGCTCAACGAACGGGTGGAGCACAGATACGCAGTATTTT.

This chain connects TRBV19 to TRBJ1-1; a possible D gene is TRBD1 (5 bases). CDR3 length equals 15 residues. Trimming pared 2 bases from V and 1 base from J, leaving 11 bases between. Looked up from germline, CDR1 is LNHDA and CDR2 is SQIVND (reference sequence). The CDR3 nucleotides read TGTGCCAGTAGTATAACGGGGGTCTGGAACACTGAAGCTTTCTTT. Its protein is CASSITGVWNTEAFF.

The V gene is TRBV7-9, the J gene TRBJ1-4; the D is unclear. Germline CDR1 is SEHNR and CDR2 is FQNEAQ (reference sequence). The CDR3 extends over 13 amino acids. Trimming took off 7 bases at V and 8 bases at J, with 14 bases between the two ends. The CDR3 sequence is CASMKVLGEKLFF. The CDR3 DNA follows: TGTGCCAGCATGAAGGTTTTGGGCGAAAAACTGTTTTTT.

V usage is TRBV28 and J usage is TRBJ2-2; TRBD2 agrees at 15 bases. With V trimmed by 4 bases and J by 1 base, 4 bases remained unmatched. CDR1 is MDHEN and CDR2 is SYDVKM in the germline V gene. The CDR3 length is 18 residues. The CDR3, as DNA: TGTGCCAGCAGTTCATGGACTAGCGGGGGGGGGAACACCGGGGAGCTGTTTTTT. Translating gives CASSSWTSGGGNTGELFF.

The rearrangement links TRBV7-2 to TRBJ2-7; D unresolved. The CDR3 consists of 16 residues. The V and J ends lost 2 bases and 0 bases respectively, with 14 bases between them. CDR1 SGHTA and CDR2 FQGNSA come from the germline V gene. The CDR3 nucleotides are TGTGCCAGCAGCTTAAACCCGACATTGAGCTCCTACGAGCAGTACTTC. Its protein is CASSLNPTLSSYEQYF. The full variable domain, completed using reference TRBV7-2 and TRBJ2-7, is GAGVSQSPSNKVTEKGKDVELRCDPISGHTALYWYRQSLGQGLEFLIYFQGNSAPDKSGLPSDRFSAERTGGSVSTLTIQRTQQEDSAVYLCASSLNPTLSSYEQYFGPGTRLTVT.

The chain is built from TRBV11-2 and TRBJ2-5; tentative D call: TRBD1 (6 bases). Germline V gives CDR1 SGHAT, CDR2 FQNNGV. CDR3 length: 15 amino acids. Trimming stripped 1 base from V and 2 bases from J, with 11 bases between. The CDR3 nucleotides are TGTGCCAGCAGCTTAGGCCAGGGGACGCAAGAGACCCAGTACTTC. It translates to CASSLGQGTQETQYF.

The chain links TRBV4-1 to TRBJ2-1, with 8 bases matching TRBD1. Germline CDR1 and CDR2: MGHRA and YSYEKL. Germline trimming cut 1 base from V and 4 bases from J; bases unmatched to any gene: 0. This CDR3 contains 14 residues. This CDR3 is CASSQGDRYNEQFF. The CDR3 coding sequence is TGCGCCAGCAGCCAAGGGGACAGGTACAATGAGCAGTTCTTC.

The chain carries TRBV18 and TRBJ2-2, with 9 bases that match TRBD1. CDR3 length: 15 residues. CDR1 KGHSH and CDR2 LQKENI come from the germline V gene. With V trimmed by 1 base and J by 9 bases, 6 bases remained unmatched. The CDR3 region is CASSPRPQGARELFF. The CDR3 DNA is TGTGCCAGCTCACCACGTCCACAGGGGGCTCGGGAGCTGTTTTTT.

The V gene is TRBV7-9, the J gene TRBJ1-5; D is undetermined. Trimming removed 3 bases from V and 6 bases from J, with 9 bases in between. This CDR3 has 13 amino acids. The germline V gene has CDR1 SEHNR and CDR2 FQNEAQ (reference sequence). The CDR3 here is CASSFEGGQPQHF. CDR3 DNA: TGTGCCAGCAGCTTCGAGGGAGGTCAGCCCCAGCATTTT.